The present TCR beta chain was sequenced within a study of T cells expressing NK-cell markers (dated by TCRdb to the early 2020s). As for the study more broadly: TCR beta-chain repertoires were profiled in sorted CD3+CD56+NKG2C+, CD3+CD56+NKG2C- and CD3+CD56-NKG2C+ T-cell subsets from seven or eight donors. All eight donors whose samples were sequenced were randomly selected healthy volunteers, three of them men and five women. Among the eight sequenced donors, only one was HCMV-seronegative, while the other seven were HCMV-seropositive. Illumina HiSeq 2000/2500, MiSeq or NextSeq was used to sequence libraries as 2 x 150 bp reads. The paper's findings and limits, for the study overall: Those dominant clonotypes were again the most abundant among CD3+CD56-NKG2C+ cells in a handful of donors, at about 25-60.1%. Whether the expanded NKG2C-expressing T cell clones were specific for HCMV antigens remained unclear. For six donors, the dominant CD3+CD56+NKG2C+ clonotypes were among the top 10 CD8+ clonotypes and accounted for about 1.0-7.0% of CD8+ T cells.

To determine HCMV serostatus, a commercial ELISA kit was used to detect HCMV-specific IgG in serum. Peripheral blood mononuclear cells were isolated from blood by Ficoll density gradient centrifugation. On this clonotype itself: Its binding antigen is unknown.

The reads were generated on an Illumina HiSeq 2000. 5'RACE template switching, by which a universal primer site and unique molecular identifiers were added, was used to make TCR beta cDNA libraries. cDNA synthesis was primed from the TCR beta constant segment and was followed by two successive PCR amplification steps. Concerning the study's data processing: MIGEC was used to demultiplex reads and group reads by UMI, and MiTCR was used to assemble and quantify clonotypes. Only TCR cDNA sequences supported by at least two reads were kept to exclude erroneous sequences. The tcR package was used for downstream repertoire analysis, with clonotypes matched between fractions based on CDR3 nucleotide sequence plus V segment. VDJmatch was used to annotate antigen specificity against VDJdb, with one amino acid substitution in CDR3 allowed. Following reprocessing of the reads by TCRdb, the data hold one row per CDR3 protein sequence and no DNA is available. TCRdb, not the original authors, processed these V and J calls. The record for this sample contains 450,000 to 600,000 distinct CDR3 sequences. The ten largest clones represent around 4% of the sample.

The clonotype originates from a man younger than 30 in good health. Donor details come from another sample of the same person, matched by shared clones. The sequenced sample consisted of blood T cells: a sorted CD56 or NKG2C T cell subset, CD4+ or CD8+ T cells, or bulk PBMC T cells (not recorded which).

The CDR3 reads CATSDAPGQGAYNEQFF. Recombination linked TRBV24-1 to TRBJ2-1; as DNA is missing, the TRBD1 call by TCRdb cannot be tested. The CDR3 runs 17 residues from the cysteine to the phenylalanine. The coding DNA is unavailable. Reading the germline V gene gives CDR1 KGHDR and CDR2 SFDVKD.